The T cell receptor (beta chain) under discussion was sequenced for a study of cytomegalovirus exposure and HLA in healthy donors. This clone was recorded only once. A multiplex PCR was run with 60 Vbeta primers and 13 Jbeta primers. Assay: immunoSEQ multiplex PCR; the TCRdb copy retains only in-frame clones and omits some. This sample yields about 160,000 clones, of which approximately 76% are seen a single time; 1.2% to 1.5% belongs to the top ten. All the people who gave samples were healthy bone marrow donors. CDR1 MNHEY and CDR2 SVGAGI come from the germline V gene. This CDR3 comprises 14 residues. After removal of 0 bases from V and 8 bases from J, the junction contained 5 bases not matched to a gene.

The rearrangement links TRBV6-5 to TRBJ1-2, with 8 bases fitting TRBD1. The specimen was PBMCs. This receptor was taken from a man in his 60s in good health and CMV-seronegative. The CDR3 region is CASSYSNRGGGYTF. The CDR3 bases are TGTGCCAGCAGTTACTCGAACAGGGGGGGAGGCTACACCTTC.